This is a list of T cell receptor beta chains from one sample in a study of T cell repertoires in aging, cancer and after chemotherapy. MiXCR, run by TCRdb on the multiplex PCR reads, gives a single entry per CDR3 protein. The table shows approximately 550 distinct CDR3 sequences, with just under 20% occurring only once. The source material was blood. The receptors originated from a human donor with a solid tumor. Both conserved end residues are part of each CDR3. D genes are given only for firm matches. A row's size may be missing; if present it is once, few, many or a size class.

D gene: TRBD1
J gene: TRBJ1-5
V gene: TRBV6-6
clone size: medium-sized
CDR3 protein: CASSSRTGGINQPQHF
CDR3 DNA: TGTGCCAGCAGTTCCCGGACAGGGGGGATCAATCAGCCCCAGCATTTT

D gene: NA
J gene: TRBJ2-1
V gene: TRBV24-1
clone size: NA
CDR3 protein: CATSDSRTQRNEQFF
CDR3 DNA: TGTGCCACCAGTGATTCGCGGACTCAGAGGAATGAGCAGTTCTTC

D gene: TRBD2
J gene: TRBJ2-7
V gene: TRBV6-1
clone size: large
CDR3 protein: CASSESGRIYEQYF
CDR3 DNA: TGTGCCAGCAGTGAAAGCGGGAGGATATACGAGCAGTACTTC

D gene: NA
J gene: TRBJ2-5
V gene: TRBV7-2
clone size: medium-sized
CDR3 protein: CASIPQEYQETQYF
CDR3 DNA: TGTGCCAGCATCCCGCAGGAGTACCAAGAGACCCAGTACTTC

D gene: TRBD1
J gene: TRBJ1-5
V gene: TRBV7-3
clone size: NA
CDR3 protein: CASSLKGDSRGGRRQPQHF
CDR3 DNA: TGTGCCAGCAGCTTAAAGGGGGATAGCAGGGGGGGACGTCGGCAGCCCCAGCATTTT

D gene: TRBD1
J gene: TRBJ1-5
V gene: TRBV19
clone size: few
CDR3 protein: CASSIRAQGGRPQHF
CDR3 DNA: TGTGCCAGTAGTATAAGGGCCCAGGGGGGTCGGCCCCAGCATTTT

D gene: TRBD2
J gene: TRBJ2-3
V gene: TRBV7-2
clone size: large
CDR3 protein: CASSLVAGASTDTQYF
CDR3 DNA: TGTGCCAGCAGCTTAGTAGCGGGAGCTAGCACAGATACGCAGTATTTT

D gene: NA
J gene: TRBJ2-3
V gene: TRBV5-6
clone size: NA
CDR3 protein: CASSFSSSTDTQYF
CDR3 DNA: TGTGCCAGCAGCTTCTCATCTAGCACAGATACGCAGTATTTT

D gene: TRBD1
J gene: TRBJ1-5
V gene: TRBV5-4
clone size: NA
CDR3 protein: CASSLFTGGLDQPQHF
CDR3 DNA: TGTGCCAGCAGCTTGTTCACAGGGGGCTTAGATCAGCCCCAGCATTTT

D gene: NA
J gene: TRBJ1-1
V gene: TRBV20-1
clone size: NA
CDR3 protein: CSARESPGRTNTEAFF
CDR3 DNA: TGCAGTGCTAGAGAGAGCCCAGGACGGACGAACACTGAAGCTTTCTTT

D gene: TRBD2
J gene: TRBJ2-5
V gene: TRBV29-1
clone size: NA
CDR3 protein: CSVGTSGGQETQYF
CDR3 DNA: TGCAGCGTGGGAACTAGCGGGGGGCAAGAGACCCAGTACTTC

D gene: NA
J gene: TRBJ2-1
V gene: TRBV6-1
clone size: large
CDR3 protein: CASSVSMTSNEQFF
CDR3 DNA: TGTGCCAGCAGTGTTTCTATGACAAGCAATGAGCAGTTCTTC

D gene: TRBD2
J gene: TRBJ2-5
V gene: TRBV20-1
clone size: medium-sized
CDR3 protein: CSARGASGIETQYF
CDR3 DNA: TGCAGTGCTAGAGGAGCTAGCGGGATTGAGACCCAGTACTTC

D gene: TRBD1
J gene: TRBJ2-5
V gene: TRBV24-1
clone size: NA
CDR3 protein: CATRQGAQETQYF
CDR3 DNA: TGTGCCACCAGACAGGGGGCCCAAGAGACCCAGTACTTC

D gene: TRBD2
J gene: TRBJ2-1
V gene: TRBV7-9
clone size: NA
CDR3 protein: CASSRGGRTVYNEQFF
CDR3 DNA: TGTGCCAGCAGCCGGGGGGGACGGACAGTTTACAATGAGCAGTTCTTC

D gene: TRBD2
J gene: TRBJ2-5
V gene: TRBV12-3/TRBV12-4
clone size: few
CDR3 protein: CASSLRPSGSWETQYF
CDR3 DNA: TGTGCCAGCAGTTTAAGGCCTAGCGGGAGTTGGGAGACCCAGTACTTC

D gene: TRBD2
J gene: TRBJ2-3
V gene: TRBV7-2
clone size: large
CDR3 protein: CASSLAIAGDTQYF
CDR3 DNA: TGTGCCAGCAGCTTAGCCATAGCGGGAGATACGCAGTATTTT

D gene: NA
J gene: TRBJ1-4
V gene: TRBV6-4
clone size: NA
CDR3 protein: CASSASGEANEKLFF
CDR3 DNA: TGTGCCAGCAGTGCGTCCGGGGAGGCAAATGAAAAACTGTTTTTT

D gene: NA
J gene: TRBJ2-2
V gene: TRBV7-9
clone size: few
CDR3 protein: CASSFEPRELFF
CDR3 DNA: TGTGCCAGCAGCTTTGAACCCCGGGAGCTGTTTTTT

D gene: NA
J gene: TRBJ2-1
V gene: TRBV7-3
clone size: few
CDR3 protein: CASSWQGSYNEQFF
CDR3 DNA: TGTGCCAGCAGCTGGCAGGGGTCCTACAATGAGCAGTTCTTC

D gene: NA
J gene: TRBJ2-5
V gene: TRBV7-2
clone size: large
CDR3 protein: CASRSTTNQETQYF
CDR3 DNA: TGTGCCAGCAGATCGACTACCAACCAAGAGACCCAGTACTTC

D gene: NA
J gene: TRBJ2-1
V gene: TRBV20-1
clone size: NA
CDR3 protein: CSVRGYYNEQFF
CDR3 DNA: TGCAGTGTTCGCGGCTACTACAATGAGCAGTTCTTC

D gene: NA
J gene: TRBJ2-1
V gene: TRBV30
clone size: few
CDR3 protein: CAWSTQSSYNEQFF
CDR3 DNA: TGTGCCTGGTCGACCCAGAGCTCCTACAATGAGCAGTTCTTC

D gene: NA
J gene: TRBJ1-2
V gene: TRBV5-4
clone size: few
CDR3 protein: CASSLGRGIEGYTF
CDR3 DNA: TGTGCCAGCAGCTTGGGGCGGGGGATTGAGGGCTACACCTTC

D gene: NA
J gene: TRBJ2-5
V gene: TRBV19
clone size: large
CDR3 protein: CASSIASVETQYF
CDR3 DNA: TGTGCCAGTAGTATAGCTTCCGTGGAGACCCAGTACTTC

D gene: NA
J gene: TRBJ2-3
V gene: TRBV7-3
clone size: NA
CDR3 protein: CASSLMATDTQYF
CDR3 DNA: TGTGCCAGCAGCTTAATGGCGACAGATACGCAGTATTTT

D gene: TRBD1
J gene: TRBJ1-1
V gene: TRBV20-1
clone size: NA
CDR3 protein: CSARPRTGEVTETFF
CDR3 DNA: TGCAGTGCTAGACCTAGGACAGGGGAGGTCACTGAAACTTTCTTT

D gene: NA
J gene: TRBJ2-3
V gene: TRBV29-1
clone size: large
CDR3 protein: CSATKRWGLAGAKDTQYF
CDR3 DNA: TGCAGCGCCACAAAACGTTGGGGGCTAGCAGGAGCAAAAGATACGCAGTATTTT

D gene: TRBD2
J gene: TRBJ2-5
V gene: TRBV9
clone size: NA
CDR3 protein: CASSGSKGLAGTETQYF
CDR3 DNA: TGTGCCAGCAGCGGGAGCAAGGGACTAGCGGGGACAGAGACCCAGTACTTC

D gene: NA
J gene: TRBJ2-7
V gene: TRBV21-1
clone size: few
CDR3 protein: CASSKGLQGKSYEQYF
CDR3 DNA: TGTGCCAGCAGCAAGGGGCTCCAGGGTAAGTCTTACGAGCAGTACTTC

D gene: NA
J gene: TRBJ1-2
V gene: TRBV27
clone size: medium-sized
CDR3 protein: CASSQTTLQGSDYGYTF
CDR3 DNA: TGTGCCAGCAGTCAAACTACTCTACAGGGATCAGACTATGGCTACACCTTC

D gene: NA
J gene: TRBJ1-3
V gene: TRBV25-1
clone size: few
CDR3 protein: CASRPGSGNTIYF
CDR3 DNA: TGTGCCAGCAGACCGGGATCTGGAAACACCATATATTTT

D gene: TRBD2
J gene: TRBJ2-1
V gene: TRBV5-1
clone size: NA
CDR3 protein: CASSLAASGYPYNEQFF
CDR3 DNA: TGCGCCAGCAGCTTGGCGGCTAGCGGGTACCCCTACAATGAGCAGTTCTTC

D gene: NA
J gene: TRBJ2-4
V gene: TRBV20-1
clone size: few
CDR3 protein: CSVSPLTKFKNIQYF
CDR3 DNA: TGCAGTGTATCCCCACTTACGAAATTCAAAAACATTCAGTACTTC

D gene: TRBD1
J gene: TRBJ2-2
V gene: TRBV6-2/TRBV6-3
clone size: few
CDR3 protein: CASNSIGTGLSGELFF
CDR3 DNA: TGTGCCAGCAACTCGATCGGGACAGGTTTGTCCGGGGAGCTGTTTTTT

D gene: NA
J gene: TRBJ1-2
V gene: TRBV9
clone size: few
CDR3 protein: CASSPSGGNYGYTF
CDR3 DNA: TGTGCCAGCAGTCCCTCGGGGGGTAACTATGGCTACACCTTC

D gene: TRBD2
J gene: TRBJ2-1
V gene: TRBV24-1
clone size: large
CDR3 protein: CATSDLRAGGDEQFF
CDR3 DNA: TGTGCCACCAGTGATTTGCGGGCGGGAGGTGATGAGCAGTTCTTC

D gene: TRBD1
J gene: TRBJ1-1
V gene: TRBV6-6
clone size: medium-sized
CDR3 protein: CASSYPGTGDTEAFF
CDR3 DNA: TGTGCCAGCAGTTACCCCGGGACAGGAGACACTGAAGCTTTCTTT

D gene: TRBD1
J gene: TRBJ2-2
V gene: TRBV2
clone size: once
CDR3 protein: CASSEWGDRVDTGELFF
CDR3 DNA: TGTGCCAGCAGTGAATGGGGGGACAGGGTCGACACCGGGGAGCTGTTTTTT

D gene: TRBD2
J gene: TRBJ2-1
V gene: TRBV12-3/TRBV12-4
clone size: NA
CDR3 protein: CASILRDSRGEEQFF
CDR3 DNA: TGTGCCAGCATTCTCCGGGACTCTCGGGGGGAGGAGCAGTTCTTC

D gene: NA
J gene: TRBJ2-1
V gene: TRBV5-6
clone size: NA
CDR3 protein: CASSLQEIRYNEQFF
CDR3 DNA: TGTGCCAGCAGCTTACAGGAAATACGCTACAATGAGCAGTTCTTC